Here is one TCR beta chain with its context. TCRdb reprocessed the RACE reads via MiXCR and lists one record per CDR3 protein. The sample lists 65,000 to 95,000 distinct CDR3 sequences, about 9.2% occurring once. Stated time point: healthy volunteer bleed at 6 weeks. Unfractionated whole blood was the source of the extracted total RNA. The CDR3 length is 16 residues. From germline, CDR1 is SGHKS and CDR2 YYEKEE (reference sequence). With 4 bases removed from V and 0 bases from J, the gap between germline ends came to 14 bases. This sample was taken from a study of human T cells and chemical hapten exposure.

Material: whole blood. The clonotype was recovered from a female donor in good health. Some clones in this sample may be carry-over from other donors' samples. The rearrangement links TRBV5-5 to TRBJ1-5; D possibly corresponds to TRBD1 (5 bases). CDR3 nucleotides: TGTGCCAGCAGCCATGGGACCCCCAGTAGCAATCAGCCCCAGCATTTT. Translation: CASSHGTPSSNQPQHF.